Listed below are T cell receptor beta chains from one sample, sequenced in a study of shared clonotypes between healthy human individuals. Clones were read by immunoSEQ multiplex PCR, and TCRdb kept only the in-frame ones, dropping some. In the table there are approximately 1,000,000 clones, 77% of which are singletons. The sequenced sample consisted of memory CD4+ T cells from PBMCs. These receptor sequences come from a man aged 18 to 30 in good health. Some clones in this sample may be carry-over from other donors' samples. The CDR3 runs from the conserved cysteine through the conserved F or W. D genes are given only for firm matches. Size is omitted from some rows. Given values are once, few, many or a class for expanded clones.

cdr3_nt cdr3_aa clone_size j_call d_call v_call cdr3_length
TGTGCCAGCAGCCCACTATCGGGCGGGGGACAAGAGACCCAGTACTTC CASSPLSGGGQETQYF - TRBJ2-5 TRBD2 TRBV5-4 16
TGTGCCAGCAGCGTCACAGGGGTCTCGGCTGGAAACACCATATATTTT CASSVTGVSAGNTIYF - TRBJ1-3 TRBD1 TRBV28 16
TGTGCCAGCTCACTAGGACAGGGGAACACCGGGGAGCTGTTTTTT CASSLGQGNTGELFF - TRBJ2-2 TRBD1 TRBV18 15
TGTGCCAGCAGCTCGCAGGGGACGTCCTACGAGCAGTACTTC CASSSQGTSYEQYF once TRBJ2-7 - TRBV7-2 14
TGTGCCAGCAGCGTAACGGGCGGACCCTTAGGGCAGTACTTC CASSVTGGPLGQYF - TRBJ2-7 - TRBV9 14
TGTGCCAGCAGCTTAGGGAGGGAAGTACGCCACGAGCAGTACTTC CASSLGREVRHEQYF - TRBJ2-7 - TRBV11-3 15
TGTGCCTGGAGTGTTAAGGCAGACGAAAAACTGTTTTTT CAWSVKADEKLFF - TRBJ1-4 - TRBV30 13
TGTGCCAGCAGCTTAAGGCCGGGACAGGGTTATTCACCCCTCCACTTT CASSLRPGQGYSPLHF - TRBJ1-6 TRBD1 TRBV7-2 16
TGTGCCAGCAGCGTAGGAGGGACAGGTGCGGGCACTGAAGCTTTCTTT CASSVGGTGAGTEAFF - TRBJ1-1 TRBD1 TRBV9 16
TGTGCCAGCAGTGAGCAAGGGGGGCCCCAGCATTTT CASSEQGGPQHF - TRBJ1-5 - TRBV6-1 12
TGCGCCAGCAGCCAAGATCTGTTCGGGACAGGGGTAGCTTTCTTT CASSQDLFGTGVAFF - TRBJ1-1 TRBD1 TRBV4-3 15
TGTGCCAGCGCGCCCGGTGCAGCCTATGGCTACACCTTC CASAPGAAYGYTF - TRBJ1-2 - TRBV7-9 13
TGTGCCAGCAGTTATGACAGAGAGACCCAGTACTTC CASSYDRETQYF once TRBJ2-5 - TRBV2 12
TGTGCCAGCAGTGAACCCGGGGGCCGCACAGATACGCAGTATTTT CASSEPGGRTDTQYF - TRBJ2-3 - TRBV25-1 15
TGTGCCAGCTCCGACGGGGCGCAAGAGACCCAGTACTTC CASSDGAQETQYF - TRBJ2-5 - TRBV6-6 13
TGTGCCAGCAGCACGACTAGCGGGAGCTCCTACAATGAGCAGTTCTTC CASSTTSGSSYNEQFF - TRBJ2-1 TRBD2 TRBV6-6 16
TGTGCCAGCAGCAGGGGGGAAAACACTGAAGCTTTCTTT CASSRGENTEAFF - TRBJ1-1 TRBD1 TRBV6-5 13
TGTGCCAGCAGTTCCGGGACGAAAGGAGTCGGTGAGCAGTTCTTC CASSSGTKGVGEQFF - TRBJ2-1 - TRBV27 15
TGTGCCAGCAGGGGGGTAGGGGTGTCGACTGAAGCTTTCTTT CASRGVGVSTEAFF - TRBJ1-1 - TRBV2 14
TGCGCCAGCAGCCGCGGGGGCCTGGAGGAAGCTTTCTTT CASSRGGLEEAFF - TRBJ1-1 - TRBV5-1 13
TGTGCCTGGAGTGTATTCGGGACAGGGGTCCTCTACGAGCAGTACTTC CAWSVFGTGVLYEQYF - TRBJ2-7 TRBD1 TRBV30 16
TGTGCCAGCAGCTGGGGACAGAGTAATGAAAAACTGTTTTTT CASSWGQSNEKLFF - TRBJ1-4 TRBD1 TRBV28 14